This T cell receptor beta chain emerged from a study of control samples from healthy donors and cancer patients. CDR1 is SNHLY, CDR2 FYNNEI, per germline. V shed 1 base and J 4 bases; nucleotides not matched to a gene: 6. The CDR3 is made up of 16 amino acids. Libraries were prepared by immunoSEQ multiplex PCR; TCRdb keeps only in-frame clonotypes and omits some of them. The table lists more than 95,000 clones, around nine tenths of them singletons. This clone was detected a few times. This TCR derives from a man in his fifties or sixties with lung cancer. The gene calls are TRBV2 and TRBJ1-4; the match to TRBD1 covers 7 bases. Sequencing was done on a sample of PBMCs. The CDR3 reads CASSEVLGQFNEKLFF. In DNA, the CDR3 is TGTGCCAGCAGTGAAGTGTTGGGACAGTTTAATGAAAAACTGTTTTTT.